Presented here are 27 T cell receptor beta chains from one specimen sequenced in a study of blood T cells in healthy people across ages. Using a J-beta primer mix together with a sample-barcoded 5' primer, a second PCR was run for roughly 7 to 11 cycles. MiXCR, run by TCRdb on the 5' RACE reads, gives a single entry per CDR3 protein. The repertoire holds roughly 1.9 million distinct CDR3 sequences, with roughly 43% as singletons. Material: blood. The source of these receptors is a human donor in good health.

A word on this clonotype: A much larger clone lies a single base off, so this may be a read error. This rearrangement joins TRBV5-1 to TRBJ2-1; tentative D call: TRBD1 (6 bases). The CDR3 sequence is 15 residues long. Germline CDR1 reads SGHRS; CDR2 reads YFSETQ. The CDR3 nucleotides read TGCGCCAGCAGCTTGGGTGCCAGGGGAACAAATGGGCAGTTCTTC. The encoded protein is CASSLGARGTNGQFF. The whole variable domain, remainder taken from reference TRBV5-1 and TRBJ2-1, is KAGVTQTPRYLIKTRGQQVTLSCSPISGHRSVSWYQQTPGQGLQFLFEYFSETQRNKGNFPGRFSGRQFSNSRSEMNVSTLELGDSALYLCASSLGARGTNGQFFGPGTRLTVL.

The chain combines TRBV4-1 with TRBJ1-1; D call uncertain. Germline values: CDR1 MGHRA, CDR2 YSYEKL. Trimming shortened V by 0 bases and J by 4 bases, and 15 bases separated the two germline ends. The CDR3 contains 16 residues. The CDR3 protein is CASSQDPGFYITEAFF. CDR3 coding DNA: TGCGCCAGCAGCCAAGACCCGGGATTTTATATCACTGAAGCTTTCTTT.

The DNA for the CDR3 is TGCGCCAGCAGCCGCCTGACAGGGCGGAGAAATGAAAAACTGTTTTTT. It encodes CASSRLTGRRNEKLFF. The chain uses TRBV4-1 and TRBJ1-4; 7 positions match TRBD1. The J segment lost 5 bases and the V segment lost 4 bases, leaving 10 bases of the junction unmatched. This CDR3 has 16 residues. Germline CDR1 MGHRA, CDR2 YSYEKL.

V is TRBV7-3 and J is TRBJ1-1, with D perhaps TRBD1 (5 bases). The germline V gene has CDR1 SGHTA and CDR2 FQGTGA. Deletions cut 2 bases from V and 2 bases from J, with 9 bases between. The CDR3 length is 14 residues. The CDR3 DNA reads as TGTGCCAGCAGCTTAGGGGGGATAAACACTGAAGCTTTCTTT. The encoded protein is CASSLGGINTEAFF.

CDR3 residues: CASSLGKTGSYNSPLHF. CDR3 sequence (DNA): TGTGCCAGCAGTTTGGGGAAAACAGGGTCCTATAATTCACCCCTCCACTTT. The genes are TRBV12-3 or TRBV12-4 and TRBJ1-6; a possible D gene is TRBD1 (6 bases). CDR3 length: 17 residues. The germline V and J ends were trimmed by 3 bases and 1 base, with 13 bases remaining between them.

The sample holds a few counts of this clonotype. The chain combines TRBV29-1 with TRBJ2-3; D not certain. V was cut by 4 bases and J by 0 bases, with 11 bases left in between. The CDR3 is made up of 14 amino acids. Germline CDR1 and CDR2: SQVTM and ANQGSEA. CDR3 amino acids: CSVVKGLSTDTQYF. The CDR3 region has the DNA TGCAGCGTTGTCAAGGGCCTTAGCACAGATACGCAGTATTTT.

V and J are TRBV7-2 and TRBJ2-1; 7 bases agree with TRBD2. Germline lookup yields CDR1 SGHTA and CDR2 FQGNSA. The CDR3 loop spans 14 amino acids. V gave up 8 bases and J gave up 3 bases; unmatched junction bases: 7. CDR3 sequence: CASARGDLYNEQFF. Written as DNA, the CDR3 is TGTGCCAGCGCCCGGGGGGACCTCTACAATGAGCAGTTCTTC.

This clonotype came up a few times. This chain uses TRBV29-1 with TRBJ1-1, with D possibly TRBD1 on 6 matching bases. V shed 4 bases and J shed 5 bases, with 14 bases lying between them. This CDR3 spans 13 amino acids. The germline V gene encodes CDR1 SQVTM and CDR2 ANQGSEA. CDR3 residues: CSVADRMETEAFF. The CDR3 region has the DNA TGCAGCGTTGCTGACAGGATGGAAACTGAAGCTTTCTTT.

V gene TRBV24-1 combines with J gene TRBJ2-1, with a weak D call TRBD1 (6 bases). This CDR3 spans 18 amino acids. V was pared by 5 bases and J by 4 bases, with 23 bases between. Per the germline V gene, CDR1 is KGHDR and CDR2 is SFDVKD. The CDR3 region has the DNA TGTGCCACCAGTGGAGAGACAGGCAACAACAAGGGATACAATGAGCAGTTCTTC. It translates to CATSGETGNNKGYNEQFF.

The rearrangement uses TRBV4-3 and TRBJ1-2; D gene ambiguous. CDR1 and CDR2 from the germline V gene are LGHNA and YSLEER. Trimming removed 4 bases at V and 4 bases at J, with 22 bases between. This CDR3 has 17 residues. The CDR3 DNA reads TGCGCCAGCAGCCCCGGATCGGGAGGGCCGAAACTCTATGGCTACACCTTC. Its translation: CASSPGSGGPKLYGYTF.

The chain is built from TRBV7-9 and TRBJ1-4; D possibly corresponds to TRBD1 (5 bases). The CDR3 is made up of 14 amino acids. Per the germline V gene, CDR1 is SEHNR and CDR2 is FQNEAQ (reference sequence). Trimming cost V 5 bases and J 10 bases, with 17 bases left between them. The CDR3 here is CASSRPGRGSKLFF. CDR3 DNA: TGTGCCAGCAGCCGGCCTGGGCGGGGGTCAAAACTGTTTTTT.

The gene calls are TRBV11-2 and TRBJ2-3; 14 bases are shared with TRBD2. Per the germline V gene, CDR1 is SGHAT and CDR2 is FQNNGV. The CDR3 is made up of 16 amino acids. Unmatched junction bases numbered 8, after V lost 5 bases and J lost 7 bases. CDR3 amino acids: CASSRGLAGGSNTQYF. In DNA form, the CDR3 reads TGTGCCAGCAGCCGCGGACTAGCGGGGGGTTCGAATACGCAGTATTTT.

The genes are TRBV5-1 and TRBJ1-4, with D perhaps matching TRBD1 (6 bases). The CDR3 length is 17 residues. Per the germline V gene, CDR1 is SGHRS and CDR2 is YFSETQ. Trimming took off 0 bases at V and 4 bases at J, with 16 bases between the two ends. The CDR3, as DNA: TGCGCCAGCAGCTTGGGAGGGGGGAGCGTCGGTAATGAAAAACTGTTTTTT. Its translation is CASSLGGGSVGNEKLFF.

This clonotype was recorded a few times. The gene calls are TRBV20-1 and TRBJ2-7; 12 bases are shared with TRBD2. Germline trimming cut 4 bases from V and 5 bases from J; bases unmatched to any gene: 6. The CDR3 consists of 14 residues. The germline V gene has CDR1 DFQATT and CDR2 SNEGSKA (reference sequence). CDR3 coding DNA: TGCAGTGCTAACCCGACTAGCGGGGGCGACGAGCAGTACTTC. This codes for CSANPTSGGDEQYF.

The chain recombines TRBV20-1 with TRBJ2-7, with 8 positions matching TRBD1. Losses at the gene ends were 0 bases for V and 3 bases for J; bases not matched to a gene: 4. The length of the CDR3 is 14 residues. Germline loops: CDR1 DFQATT, CDR2 SNEGSKA (reference sequence). For the CDR3, the DNA is TGCAGTGCTAGAGATTACGACAGGGGCTACGAGCAGTACTTC. Its protein is CSARDYDRGYEQYF.

Concerning this clonotype itself: A read error may produce the germline difference seen at one junction end. The V and J genes are TRBV7-2 and TRBJ1-6; a weak D match, TRBD1 (6 bases). Germline V lookup: CDR1 SGHTA, CDR2 FQGNSA. The CDR3 consists of 16 residues. CDR3 nucleotides: TGTGCCAGCAGCCCCTCTCGGACAGTCTATAGTTCACCCCTCCACTTT. Protein product: CASSPSRTVYSSPLHF.

With respect to this clonotype: A much larger clone differs from this one at a single base, so this may be a read error. V usage is TRBV12-3 or TRBV12-4 and J usage is TRBJ2-1; 11 positions agree with TRBD2. The CDR3 contains 15 residues. As DNA, the CDR3 is TGTACCAGCGGTACTAGCGGGGGCAAACTAAATGAGCAGTTCTTC. Encoded protein: CTSGTSGGKLNEQFF.

This clonotype was detected only a few times. The V gene is TRBV11-2, the J gene TRBJ1-2; D call uncertain. The germline V gene encodes CDR1 SGHAT and CDR2 FQNNGV. V was trimmed by 0 bases and J by 7 bases, leaving 15 bases between them. The CDR3 length is 15 residues. This CDR3 is CASSLDLGVASGYTF. CDR3 bases: TGTGCCAGCAGCTTAGATCTTGGGGTTGCTAGTGGCTACACCTTC.

Here the CDR3 reads CASSQTLAAEAFF. The CDR3 DNA sequence: TGTGCCAGCAGCCAAACCCTTGCGGCTGAAGCTTTCTTT. The chain combines TRBV4-2 with TRBJ1-1; D not resolved. The CDR3 consists of 13 residues. The V gene's germline CDR1 is LGHNA and CDR2 YNFKEQ. Trimming took 2 bases from V and 6 from J, leaving 10 bases between them.

The chain carries TRBV7-9 and TRBJ1-5; D unresolved. Germline lookup yields CDR1 SEHNR and CDR2 FQNEAQ (reference sequence). V was shortened by 8 bases and J by 5 bases, with 4 bases between the two germline ends. This CDR3 has 10 amino acids. The CDR3 DNA reads TGTGCCAGCCTCGATCAGCCCCAGCATTTT. Its protein product is CASLDQPQHF.

In this sample, this clonotype turned up a few times. This chain connects TRBV12-5 to TRBJ2-7; D is unresolved. CDR3 length: 11 residues. V was shortened by 6 bases and J by 3 bases, with 6 bases between the two germline ends. The germline V gene encodes CDR1 LGHNT and CDR2 FRNRAP. CDR3 sequence (DNA): TGTGCTAGTGGGACTTACTACGAGCAGTACTTC. As protein: CASGTYYEQYF.

V and J are TRBV21-1 and TRBJ2-7; TRBD2, the D gene given by the table, was not confirmed from the DNA. TRBV21-1 is an annotated pseudogene. The CDR3 extends over 13 amino acids. CDR3 residues: CASSKKCRDPQYF. The CDR3 DNA sequence: TGTGCCAGCAGCAAAAAGTGCAGGGACCCGCAGTACTTC.

This clonotype was seen repeatedly, ten times or more. The genes are TRBV28 and TRBJ1-6; D possibly corresponds to TRBD1 (5 bases). V was clipped by 11 bases and J by 9 bases, with 14 bases between them. Germline lookup yields CDR1 MDHEN and CDR2 SYDVKM. This CDR3 has 12 residues. The CDR3 DNA reads TGTGCCGCATCCAGGGTCTCTTCACCCCTCCACTTT. Translation: CAASRVSSPLHF.

This clonotype was observed many times. The chain joins TRBV12-3 or TRBV12-4 to TRBJ1-4; D is unresolved. Trimming left V 3 bases short and J 7 bases short, with 12 bases between. This CDR3 comprises 14 residues. CDR3: CASSFGPPGEKLFF. In DNA, the CDR3 is TGTGCCAGCAGTTTTGGACCCCCGGGTGAAAAACTGTTTTTT.

The chain employs TRBV5-1 and TRBJ1-1; TRBD1 might be the D (5 bases). Trimming took off 3 bases at V and 0 bases at J, with 15 bases between the two ends. CDR3 length: 16 amino acids. From germline, CDR1 is SGHRS and CDR2 YFSETQ. In DNA form, the CDR3 reads TGCGCCAGCAGCTACTCGGGACCCATTATGAACACTGAAGCTTTCTTT. Translation: CASSYSGPIMNTEAFF. Full variable domain (missing parts from reference TRBV5-1 and TRBJ1-1): KAGVTQTPRYLIKTRGQQVTLSCSPISGHRSVSWYQQTPGQGLQFLFEYFSETQRNKGNFPGRFSGRQFSNSRSEMNVSTLELGDSALYLCASSYSGPIMNTEAFFGQGTRLTVV.

The chain recombines TRBV6-2 or TRBV6-3 with TRBJ2-1; D gene unclear. Trimming removed 0 bases at V and 4 bases at J, with 13 bases between. CDR3 length: 16 amino acids. Germline V lookup: CDR1 MNHEY, CDR2 SVGEGT. The CDR3 here is CASSYSMAEEYNEQFF. The CDR3 DNA reads TGTGCCAGCAGTTACTCGATGGCGGAAGAGTACAATGAGCAGTTCTTC.

This clonotype was counted a few times. The chain recombines TRBV7-2 with TRBJ2-5, with 9 bases aligning to TRBD2. With 8 bases clipped from V and 4 bases from J, the junction kept 8 bases outside the gene matches. The CDR3 covers 14 residues. Germline loops: CDR1 SGHTA, CDR2 FQGNSA. The CDR3, as DNA: TGTGCCAGCGCTCATCTAGCGGGGAGAGAGACCCAGTACTTC. Protein product: CASAHLAGRETQYF.